The present T cell receptor beta chain was sequenced within a study of shared clonotypes between healthy human individuals. Study as a whole: Researchers drew samples from two women and a few men aged 18 to 49. General study results and limits: Genetic and exposure-history diversity was limited by the few donors.

On this clone: The antigen is unknown.

Deep-level running was used for the assay. Profiling relied on immunoSEQ multiplex PCR, and the TCRdb table lists in-frame clones only, not all of them. The sample lists a few million clones, approximately 95% occurring once. This CDR3 comprises 14 residues. V was pared by 5 bases and J by 3 bases, with 5 bases of the junction left unmatched. Looked up from germline, CDR1 is SEHNR and CDR2 is FQNEAQ (reference sequence). CD4+ cells yielded CD45RA+ naive and CD45RA-negative memory subsets. Sequencing was performed on naive CD4+ T cells sorted from blood. Sample subset: CD45RA+ positively selected. The chain joins TRBV7-9 to TRBJ1-2; TRBD1 matches 8 bases. This receptor was taken from a man between 18 and 29 years old in good health. CDR3 amino acids: CASSKTGADYGYTF. CDR3 nucleotide sequence: TGTGCCAGCAGCAAGACAGGGGCTGACTATGGCTACACCTTC. Supplemented by reference TRBV7-9 and TRBJ1-2, the full variable domain reads DTGVSQNPRHKITKRGQNVTFRCDPISEHNRLYWYRQTLGQGPEFLTYFQNEAQLEKSRLLSDRFSAERPKGSFSTLEIQRTEQGDSAMYLCASSKTGADYGYTFGSGTRLTVV.